Given below is one T cell receptor beta chain in context. Authors' analysis steps: Estimation of nucleated cell counts relied on the amplification of reference gene primers. Data came from immunoSEQ multiplex PCR; TCRdb stores just in-frame clones and leaves some out. That table is the source of V, J and clone size, and D and trimming were worked out from the DNA. The sample includes fewer than 250,000 clones, approximately 83% seen only once; the top ten take around 5.5%. CDR1 and CDR2 from the germline V gene are SGHVS and FNYEAQ. V gave up 5 bases and J gave up 4 bases; unmatched junction bases: 11. CDR3 size: 17 residues. This sample stems from a study of blood T cell repertoires in COVID-19. Study in general: From the United States, Italy and Spain came samples of acute and convalescent COVID-19.

Sequenced: peripheral blood. This receptor was obtained from a human donor in a cohort sampled during active COVID-19. V usage is TRBV7-6 and J usage is TRBJ2-2; TRBD2 matches 9 bases. The CDR3 nucleotides read TGTGCCAGCAGCCTTGGAGTAGCGGGGGAGGTCACCGGGGAGCTGTTTTTT. The encoded protein is CASSLGVAGEVTGELFF.